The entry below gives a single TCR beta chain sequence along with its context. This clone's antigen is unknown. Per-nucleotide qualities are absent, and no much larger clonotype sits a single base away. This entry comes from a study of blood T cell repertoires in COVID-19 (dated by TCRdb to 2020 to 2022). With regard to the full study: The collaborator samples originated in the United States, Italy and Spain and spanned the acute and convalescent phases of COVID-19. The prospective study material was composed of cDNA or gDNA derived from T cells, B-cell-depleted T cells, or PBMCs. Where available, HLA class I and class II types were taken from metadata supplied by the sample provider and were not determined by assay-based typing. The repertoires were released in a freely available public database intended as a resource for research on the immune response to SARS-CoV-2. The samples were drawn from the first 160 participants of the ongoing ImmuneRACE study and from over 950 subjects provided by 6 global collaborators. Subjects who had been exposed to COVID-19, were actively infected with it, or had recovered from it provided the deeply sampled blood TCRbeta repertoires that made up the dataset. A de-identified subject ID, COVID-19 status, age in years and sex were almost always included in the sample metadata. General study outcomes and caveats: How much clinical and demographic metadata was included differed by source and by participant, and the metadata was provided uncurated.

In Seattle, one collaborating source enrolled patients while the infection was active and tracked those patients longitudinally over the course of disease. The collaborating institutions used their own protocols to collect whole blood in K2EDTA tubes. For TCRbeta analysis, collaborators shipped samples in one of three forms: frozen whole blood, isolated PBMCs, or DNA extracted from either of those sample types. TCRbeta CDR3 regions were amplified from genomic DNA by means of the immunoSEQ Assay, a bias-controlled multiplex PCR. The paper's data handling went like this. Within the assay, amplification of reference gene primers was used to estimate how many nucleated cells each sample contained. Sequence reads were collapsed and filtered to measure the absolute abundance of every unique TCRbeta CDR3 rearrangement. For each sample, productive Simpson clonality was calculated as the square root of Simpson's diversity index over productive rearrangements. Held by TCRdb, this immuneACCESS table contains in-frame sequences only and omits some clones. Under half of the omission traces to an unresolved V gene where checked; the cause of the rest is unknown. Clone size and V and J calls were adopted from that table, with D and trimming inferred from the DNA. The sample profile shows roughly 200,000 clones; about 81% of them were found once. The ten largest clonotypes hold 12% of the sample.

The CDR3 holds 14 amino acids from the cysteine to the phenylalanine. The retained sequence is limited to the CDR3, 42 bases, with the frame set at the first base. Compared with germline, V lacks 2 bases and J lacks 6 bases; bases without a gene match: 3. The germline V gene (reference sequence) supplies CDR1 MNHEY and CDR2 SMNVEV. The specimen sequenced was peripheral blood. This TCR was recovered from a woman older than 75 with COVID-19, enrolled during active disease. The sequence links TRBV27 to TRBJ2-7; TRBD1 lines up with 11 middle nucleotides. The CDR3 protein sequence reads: CASSLGTGGGEQYF. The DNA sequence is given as TGTGCCAGCAGTTTAGGGACAGGGGGGGGCGAGCAGTACTTC.